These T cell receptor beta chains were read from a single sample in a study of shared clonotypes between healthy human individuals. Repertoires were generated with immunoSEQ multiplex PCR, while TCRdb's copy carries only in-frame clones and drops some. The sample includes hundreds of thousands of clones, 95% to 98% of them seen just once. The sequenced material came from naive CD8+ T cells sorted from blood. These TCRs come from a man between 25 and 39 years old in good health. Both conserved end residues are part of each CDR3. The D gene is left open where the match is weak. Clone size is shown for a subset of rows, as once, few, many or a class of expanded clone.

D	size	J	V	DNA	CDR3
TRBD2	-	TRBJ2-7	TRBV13	TGTGCCAGCAGCTCCGGGGAGGGCTCGAGAGAGCAGTACTTC	CASSSGEGSREQYF
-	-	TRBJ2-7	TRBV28	TGTGCCAGCACCCTACGGAACTCCTACGAGCAGTACTTC	CASTLRNSYEQYF
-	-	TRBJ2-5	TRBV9	TGTGCCAGCAGCGTAGCGGGGCGCGGAGAGACCCAGTACTTC	CASSVAGRGETQYF
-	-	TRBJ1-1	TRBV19	TGTGCCAGTAGTATAGGGTTTGCAGGACTGGATGTGAACACTGAAGCTTTCTTT	CASSIGFAGLDVNTEAFF
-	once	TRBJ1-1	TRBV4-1	TGCGCCAGCAGCCACCTCAGAGGGGGAAGTGGGGTGAACACTGAAGCTTTCTTT	CASSHLRGGSGVNTEAFF
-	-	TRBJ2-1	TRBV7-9	TGTGCCAGCAGCCGGGGGCTAGCTGAGCAGTTCTTC	CASSRGLAEQFF
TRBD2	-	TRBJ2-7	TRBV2	TGTGCCAGCAGTGATGGGCTAGCGGAGGCCTACGAGCAGTACTTC	CASSDGLAEAYEQYF
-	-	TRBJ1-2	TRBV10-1	TGCGCCAGCAGTGAGGGTTCAGGGTTCGGCTACACCTTC	CASSEGSGFGYTF
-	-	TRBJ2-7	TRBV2	TGTGCCAGCAGCGTTTTGGGCAGATCCTACGAGCAGTACTTC	CASSVLGRSYEQYF
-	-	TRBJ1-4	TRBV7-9	TGTGCCAGCAGTCGAAGGGGTCCGACTAATGAAAAACTGTTTTTT	CASSRRGPTNEKLFF
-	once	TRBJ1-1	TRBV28	TGTGCCAGCAGCCTGATGAACACTGAAGCTTTCTTT	CASSLMNTEAFF
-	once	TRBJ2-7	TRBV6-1	TGTGCCAGCAGTGAAGTACGTATGGACACCTCCTACGAGCAGTACTTC	CASSEVRMDTSYEQYF
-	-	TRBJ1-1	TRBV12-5	TGTGCTAGTGGCTCGACAGAGGTAGTCACTGAAGCTTTCTTT	CASGSTEVVTEAFF
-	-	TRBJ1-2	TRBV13	TGTGCCAGCAGCGGATGGATCTCTCCATCGGGCTACACCTTC	CASSGWISPSGYTF
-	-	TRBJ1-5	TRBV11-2	TGTGCCAGCAGCTTAGATCTGTATCAGCCCCAGCATTTT	CASSLDLYQPQHF
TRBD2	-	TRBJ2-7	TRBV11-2	TGTGCCAGCAGCCCTGGAGTAGCGGGCCGGCTTGCCTCCTACGAGCAGTACTTC	CASSPGVAGRLASYEQYF
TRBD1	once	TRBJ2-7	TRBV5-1	TGCGCCAGCAGCTTATGGACAGGAATACCCTACGAGCAGTACTTC	CASSLWTGIPYEQYF
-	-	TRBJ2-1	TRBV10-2	TGCGCCAGCATGGGGAGTGAGCAGTTCTTC	CASMGSEQFF
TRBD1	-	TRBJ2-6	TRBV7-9	TGTGCCAGCAGCCCCCCCCGGGACAGGGGGCAAATTGGGGCCAACGTCCTGACTTTC	CASSPPRDRGQIGANVLTF
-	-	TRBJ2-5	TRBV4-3	TGCGCCAGCAGCCAAGAACGACGGTCCGAAAGAATTGAACAAGAGACCCAGTACTTC	CASSQERRSERIEQETQYF
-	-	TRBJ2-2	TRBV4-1	TGCGCCAGCAGCCGGGGGTTCTACACCGGGGAGCTGTTTTTT	CASSRGFYTGELFF
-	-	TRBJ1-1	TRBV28	TGTGCCAGCAGTTTAAGTCGAGGGACTGAAGCTTTCTTT	CASSLSRGTEAFF
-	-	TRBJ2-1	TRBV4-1	TGCGCCAGCAGCCAATTCACGGAAACTGGGAATGAGCAGTTCTTC	CASSQFTETGNEQFF
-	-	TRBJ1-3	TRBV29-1	TGCAGCGTTGAAGATAGGCACCGCTCTGGAAACACCATATATTTT	CSVEDRHRSGNTIYF
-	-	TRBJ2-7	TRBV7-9	TGTGCGGGGAGCGGAGTCGCCTACGAGCAGTACTTC	CAGSGVAYEQYF
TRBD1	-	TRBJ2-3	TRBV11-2	TGTGCCAGCTGGAACTGGGACAGGGGGACACAAGATACGCAGTATTTT	CASWNWDRGTQDTQYF
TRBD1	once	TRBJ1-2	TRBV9	TGTGCCAGCAGCGTAGGGTCAGGGACAGGGCTACGGGGCTACACCTTC	CASSVGSGTGLRGYTF
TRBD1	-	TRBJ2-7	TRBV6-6	TGTGCCAGCAAGTTCGGGACAGGGGGCAGTTACGAGCAGTACTTC	CASKFGTGGSYEQYF
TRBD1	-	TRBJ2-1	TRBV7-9	TGTGCCAGCAGCTCGACATCGGGACAGGGTGGGAATGAGCAGTTCTTC	CASSSTSGQGGNEQFF